This TCR beta chain emerged from a study of blood T cell repertoires in COVID-19 (dated by TCRdb to about 2020). Regarding the study in general: Samples from collaborators originated in the United States, Italy and Spain and spanned both the acute and convalescent phases of COVID-19. The prospective study material was composed of cDNA or gDNA derived from T cells, B-cell-depleted T cells, or PBMCs. Deeply sampled blood TCRbeta repertoires from subjects exposed to, actively infected with, or recovered from COVID-19 were included in the dataset. The repertoires were released in a freely available public database intended as a resource for research on the immune response to SARS-CoV-2. The samples were drawn from two sources: the first 160 participants of the ongoing ImmuneRACE study, and 950 to 1,500 subjects contributed by 6 global collaborators. The sample metadata nearly always contained a de-identified subject ID, COVID-19 status, age in years and sex. HLA class I and class II types, where available, came from metadata supplied by the sample provider rather than from assay-based typing.

The paper's findings and limits, for the study overall: How much clinical and demographic metadata was included differed by source and by participant, and the metadata was provided uncurated.

TCRbeta CDR3 regions were amplified from genomic DNA by means of the immunoSEQ Assay, a bias-controlled multiplex PCR. As for how the authors treated the data: The number of nucleated cells in each sample was estimated by amplification of reference gene primers within the assay. Sequence reads were collapsed and filtered to measure the absolute abundance of every unique TCRbeta CDR3 rearrangement. For each sample, productive Simpson clonality was calculated as the square root of Simpson's diversity index across productive rearrangements. Drawn from immuneACCESS, this table holds only the in-frame rearrangements with V and J called that TCRdb kept. Clones are partly lost; checked studies trace under half to an unresolved V gene and leave the rest unexplained. V and J calls plus clone size are reproduced from that table; the DNA served to infer D and trimming. The sample table holds approximately 140,000 clones, of which about four fifths were seen once. 5.5% of the sample is in the top ten clones.

Looking up the germline V gene yields CDR1 MDHEN and CDR2 SYDVKM. V is cut back by 6 bases and J by 8 bases, with 10 bases in the junction unmatched. The CDR3 contains 14 residues, cysteine and phenylalanine counted. The DNA shown is the 42-base CDR3, in frame from base 1. As concerns this clone: The antigen this receptor binds is unknown. Base qualities are not provided; no much larger clone lies one nucleotide away.

Participants in the prospective study were aged roughly 18 to 90 years, lived in 20 to 30 United States geographic areas, and enrolled through a virtual design. To assign participants to cohorts, the prospective study relied on clinical history that participants themselves reported in a screening survey and a study questionnaire. In the prospective study, whole blood, serum and a nasopharyngeal or oropharyngeal swab were collected from each participant by mobile phlebotomists. Participants in the prospective study had the option to provide additional blood draws and questionnaires over a 2-month period. Prospective study blood samples were shipped either frozen or at room temperature before DNA extraction.

The TCR sequence derives from a man aged 40-50 years with acute COVID-19. The material sequenced was PBMCs or T cells enriched from blood (not recorded which). The V gene is TRBV28 and the J gene is TRBJ2-1; 7 bases in the junction line up with TRBD1. CDR3 region: CASRQDRLSYEQFF. The DNA is TGTGCCAGCAGGCAGGACAGGCTCAGCTATGAGCAGTTCTTC.